This paragraph covers one TCR beta chain sequence. The data were taken from a study of blood T cells in healthy people across ages. For the second PCR, which ran for about 6 to 11 cycles, a sample-barcoded 5' primer and a J-beta primer mix were used. Sequencing of every sample gave 2.5 million or more CDR3-containing paired-end reads. Using its own MiXCR run on the 5' RACE reads, TCRdb lists one record per CDR3 protein. The sample shows roughly 1.6 million distinct CDR3 sequences, roughly a third of them seen only once. Each of the donors had approximately 10 milliliters of peripheral blood drawn into EDTA-treated Vacutainer tubes. Per sample, at least 6 micrograms of total RNA were extracted. The CDR3 has 14 residues. V lost 2 bases and J 5 bases, leaving 11 bases between the germline ends. Germline values: CDR1 SGHNT, CDR2 YYREEE (reference sequence).

The V and J genes are TRBV5-4 and TRBJ2-1; D perhaps matches TRBD1 (6 bases). The clonotype comes from a woman under 40 in good health. Specimen: blood. CDR3 loop: CASSLATGDNEQFF. CDR3 coding DNA: TGTGCCAGCAGCTTAGCGACAGGTGACAATGAGCAGTTCTTC.